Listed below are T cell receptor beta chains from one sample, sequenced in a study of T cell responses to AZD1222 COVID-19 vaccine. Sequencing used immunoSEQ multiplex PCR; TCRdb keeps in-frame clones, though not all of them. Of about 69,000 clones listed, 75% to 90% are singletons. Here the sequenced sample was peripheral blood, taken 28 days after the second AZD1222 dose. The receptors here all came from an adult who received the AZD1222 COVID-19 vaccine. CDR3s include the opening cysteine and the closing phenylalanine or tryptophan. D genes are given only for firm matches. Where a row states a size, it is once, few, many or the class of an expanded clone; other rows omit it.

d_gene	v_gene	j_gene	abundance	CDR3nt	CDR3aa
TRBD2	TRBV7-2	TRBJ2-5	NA	TGTGCCAGCAGCTTAGTGAGCGGGAAAGAGACCCAGTACTTC	CASSLVSGKETQYF
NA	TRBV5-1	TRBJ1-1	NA	TGCGCCAGCAGCTCACAGGGAGGCGCTGAAGCTTTCTTT	CASSSQGGAEAFF
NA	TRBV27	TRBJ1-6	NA	TGTGCCAGCACCACACAGGAGCCGGGGAATTCACCCCTCCACTTT	CASTTQEPGNSPLHF
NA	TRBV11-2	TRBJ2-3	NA	TGTGCCAGCAGCTTAGCGGGCACAGATACGCAGTATTTT	CASSLAGTDTQYF
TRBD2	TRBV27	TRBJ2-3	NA	TGTGCCAGCAGCAGACTAGCGGAGGATACGCAGTATTTT	CASSRLAEDTQYF
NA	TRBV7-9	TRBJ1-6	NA	TGTGCCAGCAGCTTATATGACGGGCGGGGGGGCTCACCCCTCCACTTT	CASSLYDGRGGSPLHF
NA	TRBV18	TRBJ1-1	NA	TGTGCCAGCTCACCACGTCCCAGGGTGGACACTGAAGCTTTCTTT	CASSPRPRVDTEAFF
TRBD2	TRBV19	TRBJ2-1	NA	TGTGCCAGTAGTACCAGCGGGAGCCGCTACAATGAGCAGTTCTTC	CASSTSGSRYNEQFF
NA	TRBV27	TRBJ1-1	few	TGTGCCAGCAGTTTTGATAGGGGCCTCAACACTGAAGCTTTCTTT	CASSFDRGLNTEAFF
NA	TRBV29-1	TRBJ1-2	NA	TGCAGCGTTGTAGGCAGGCCCTATGGCTACACCTTC	CSVVGRPYGYTF
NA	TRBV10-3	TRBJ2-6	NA	TGTGCCATCACGGACACCGCTTCTGGGGCCAACGTCCTGACTTTC	CAITDTASGANVLTF
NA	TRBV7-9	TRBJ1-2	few	TGTGCCAGCAGCGGCGGGTGGAGGAACTCTGGCTACACCTTC	CASSGGWRNSGYTF
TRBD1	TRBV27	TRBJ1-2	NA	TGTGCCAGCAGTAACCCGGACAGGGTTGAAATGAATGGCTACACCTTC	CASSNPDRVEMNGYTF
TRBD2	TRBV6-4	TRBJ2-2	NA	TGTGCCAGCAGCGCTTCCGGGACTAGCGGCGGGGAGCTGTTTTTT	CASSASGTSGGELFF
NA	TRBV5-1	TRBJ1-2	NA	TGCGCCAGCGGAGGCGACTATGGCTACACCTTC	CASGGDYGYTF
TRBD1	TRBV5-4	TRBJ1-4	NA	TGTGCCAGCAGCAAGGGACAGGGTAGAGAAAAACTGTTTTTT	CASSKGQGREKLFF
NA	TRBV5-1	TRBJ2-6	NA	TGCGCCAGCAGCTTGGGGCCAGAACGGGGCTCTGGGGCCAACGTCCTGACTTTC	CASSLGPERGSGANVLTF
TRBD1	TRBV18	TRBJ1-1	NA	TGTGCCAGCTCACCCCAACAGACAGGGGCTTCGAACACTGAAGCTTTCTTT	CASSPQQTGASNTEAFF
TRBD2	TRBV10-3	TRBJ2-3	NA	TGTGCCATCAGGGCCACTAGCGGGGAAACAGATACGCAGTATTTT	CAIRATSGETDTQYF
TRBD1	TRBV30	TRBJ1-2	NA	TGTGCCTGGAACTCACCAGGGGGCGAGGATGGCTACACCTTC	CAWNSPGGEDGYTF
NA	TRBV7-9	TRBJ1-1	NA	TGTGCCAGCAGGAGGGAGGTTAGCACTGAAGCTTTCTTT	CASRREVSTEAFF
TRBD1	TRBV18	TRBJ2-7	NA	TGTGCCAGCTCTCAAACCGGGACAGGGGGCCCCTACGAGCAGTACTTC	CASSQTGTGGPYEQYF
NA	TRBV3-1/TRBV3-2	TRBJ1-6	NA	TGTGCCAGCAGTCTCCCGGATTCACCCCTCCACTTT	CASSLPDSPLHF
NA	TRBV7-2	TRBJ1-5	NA	TGTGCCAGCAGCTTAGTGGATTATAGCAATCAGCCCCAGCATTTT	CASSLVDYSNQPQHF
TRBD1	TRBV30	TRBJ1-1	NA	TGTGCTCAGGGGGCGAACACTGAAGCTTTCTTT	CAQGANTEAFF
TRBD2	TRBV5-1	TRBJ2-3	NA	TGCGCCAGCAGCCTCCGGACTAGCGGGAGAATGAATACGCAGTATTTT	CASSLRTSGRMNTQYF
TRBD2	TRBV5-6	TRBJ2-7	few	TGTGCCAGCAGAATTCTGGGACTAGCGGGGGAGTACTTC	CASRILGLAGEYF
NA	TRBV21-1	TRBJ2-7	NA	TGTGCCAGCAGCCAAGCCACAGGGAGCCAACCTCCCTACGAGCAGTACTTC	CASSQATGSQPPYEQYF
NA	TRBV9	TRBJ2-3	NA	TGTGCCAGCAGCGCCCGTTCCGGGACTAGCACAGATACGCAGTATTTT	CASSARSGTSTDTQYF
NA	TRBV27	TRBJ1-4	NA	TGTGCCAGCAGTTCAAGGGCTAGTGAAAAACTGTTTTTT	CASSSRASEKLFF
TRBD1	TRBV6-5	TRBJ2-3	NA	TGTGCCAGCAGTTCGGGACAGACTAGCACAGATACGCAGTATTTT	CASSSGQTSTDTQYF
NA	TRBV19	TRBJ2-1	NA	TGTGCCAGTAGTATAGGTTGGGGGGCAGGGAATGAGCAGTTCTTC	CASSIGWGAGNEQFF
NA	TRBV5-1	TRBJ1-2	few	TGCGCCACTCGACGGGACCAGGAGTATGGCTACACCTTC	CATRRDQEYGYTF
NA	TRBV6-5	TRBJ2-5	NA	TGTGCCAGCAGTTCCTGGTACTCGGGGTACCAAGAGACCCAGTACTTC	CASSSWYSGYQETQYF
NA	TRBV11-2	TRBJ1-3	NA	TGTGCCAGCGCCCTCCTCCGGGGAAACACCATATATTTT	CASALLRGNTIYF
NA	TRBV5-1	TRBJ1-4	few	TGCGCCAGCAGCTTAGGTAGGGGCCAGGAAGAAAAACTGTTTTTT	CASSLGRGQEEKLFF
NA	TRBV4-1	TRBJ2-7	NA	TGCGCCAGCAGCCAACCGACAGGTAGCACCTACGAGCAGTACTTC	CASSQPTGSTYEQYF
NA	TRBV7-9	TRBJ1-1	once	TGTGCCAGCAGCCCTAGGGGGAGTCTGAACACTGAAGCTTTCTTT	CASSPRGSLNTEAFF
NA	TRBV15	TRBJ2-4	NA	TGTGCCACCAGCAGAGAGGGTACTGGGGCCAAAAACATTCAGTACTTC	CATSREGTGAKNIQYF
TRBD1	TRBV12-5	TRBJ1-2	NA	TGTGCTAGTGGTCTCCATCAACCAGGGGGATCTAACTATGGCTACACCTTC	CASGLHQPGGSNYGYTF
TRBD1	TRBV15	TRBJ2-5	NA	TGTGCCACCAGCGGAAGGGACAGACAAGAGACCCAGTACTTC	CATSGRDRQETQYF
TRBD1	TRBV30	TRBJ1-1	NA	TGTGCCTGCTCCGGGACAGGGGACACTGAAGCTTTCTTT	CACSGTGDTEAFF
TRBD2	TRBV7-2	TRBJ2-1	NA	TGTGCCAGCAGCACTACTAGCGGGAATTACAATGAGCAGTTCTTC	CASSTTSGNYNEQFF
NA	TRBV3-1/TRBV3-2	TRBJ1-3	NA	TGTGCCAGCAGCCAGGGGACGAGAGGAAACACCATATATTTT	CASSQGTRGNTIYF
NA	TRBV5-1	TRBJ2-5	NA	TGCGCCAGCAGCTTGTCGGCTACAAAAATGGAGACCCAGTACTTC	CASSLSATKMETQYF
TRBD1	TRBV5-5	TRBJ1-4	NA	TGTGCCAGCACCACAGGAAGGACAGGGGGTGAAAAACTGTTTTTT	CASTTGRTGGEKLFF
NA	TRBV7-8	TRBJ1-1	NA	TGTGCCAGCAGCCCTCGCAGGGTCGGAAGCACTGAAGCTTTCTTT	CASSPRRVGSTEAFF
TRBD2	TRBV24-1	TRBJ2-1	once	TGTGCCACCAGTGATTCCCTAGCGGCCCCCTACAATGAGCAGTTCTTC	CATSDSLAAPYNEQFF
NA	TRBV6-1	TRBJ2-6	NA	TGTGCCAGCAGTGAAAGTCTTGGGGCCAACGTCCTGACTTTC	CASSESLGANVLTF
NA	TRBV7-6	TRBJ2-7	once	TGTGCCAGCAGCCCTACAGGGGGGGGAGTGTACGAGCAGTACTTC	CASSPTGGGVYEQYF
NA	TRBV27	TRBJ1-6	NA	TGTGCCAGCAGCCCAATTCTGTTTTCAGGGTATCCCCTCCACTTT	CASSPILFSGYPLHF
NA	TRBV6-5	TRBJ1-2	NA	TGTGCCAGCAGCCCCGGACAGAATTCTTATGGCTACACCTTC	CASSPGQNSYGYTF
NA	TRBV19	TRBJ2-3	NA	TGTGCCAGTAGTATAGGGTTTAAAGATACGCAGTATTTT	CASSIGFKDTQYF
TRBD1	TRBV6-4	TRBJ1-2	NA	TGTGCCAGCAGTGAGCAACAGGGGTATGGCTACACCTTC	CASSEQQGYGYTF
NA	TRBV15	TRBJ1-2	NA	TGTGCCACCAGCGACGGGCCCGGCTACACCTTC	CATSDGPGYTF